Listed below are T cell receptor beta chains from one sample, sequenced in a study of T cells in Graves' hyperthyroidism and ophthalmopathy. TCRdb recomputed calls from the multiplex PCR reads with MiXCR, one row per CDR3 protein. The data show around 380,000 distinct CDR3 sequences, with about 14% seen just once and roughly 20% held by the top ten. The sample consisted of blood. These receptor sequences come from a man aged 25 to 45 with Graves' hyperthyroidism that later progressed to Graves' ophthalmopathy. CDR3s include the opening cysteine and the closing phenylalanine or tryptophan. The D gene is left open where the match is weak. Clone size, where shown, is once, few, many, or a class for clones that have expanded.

CDR3: CASSQEWQKETQYF
DNA: TGCGCCAGCAGCCAAGAATGGCAAAAAGAGACCCAGTACTTC
J: TRBJ2-5
size: once
D: .
V: TRBV4-1

CDR3: CASSTQGQGKDNEQFF
DNA: TGTGCCAGCAGTACCCAGGGACAGGGGAAGGACAATGAGCAGTTCTTC
J: TRBJ2-1
size: many
D: TRBD1
V: TRBV28

CDR3: CASSRPLGAEAFF
DNA: TGTGCCAGCAGCCGCCCTTTGGGGGCTGAAGCTTTCTTT
J: TRBJ1-1
size: many
D: .
V: TRBV7-2

CDR3: CASRHRAVFHEAFF
DNA: TGTGCCAGCAGGCACAGGGCAGTCTTCCATGAAGCTTTCTTT
J: TRBJ1-1
size: many
D: .
V: TRBV6-2/TRBV6-3

CDR3: CASSYKGPQPQHF
DNA: TGTGCCAGCAGTTACAAGGGGCCTCAGCCCCAGCATTTT
J: TRBJ1-5
size: .
D: .
V: TRBV27

CDR3: CASSRGQGNTEAFF
DNA: TGTGCCAGCAGCAGGGGACAGGGGAACACTGAAGCTTTCTTT
J: TRBJ1-1
size: many
D: TRBD1
V: TRBV6-1

CDR3: CASSQEPTNNYGYTF
DNA: TGTGCCAGCAGCCAAGAACCGACGAATAACTATGGCTACACCTTC
J: TRBJ1-2
size: .
D: .
V: TRBV4-2

CDR3: CASSLGNSYQETQYF
DNA: TGTGCCAGCAGCTTAGGGAACAGCTACCAAGAGACCCAGTACTTC
J: TRBJ2-5
size: few
D: .
V: TRBV7-2

CDR3: CASSYRLAGGQETQYF
DNA: TGTGCCAGCAGTTACCGGCTGGCGGGGGGCCAAGAGACCCAGTACTTC
J: TRBJ2-5
size: few
D: TRBD2
V: TRBV6-5

CDR3: CASSRGGTGDQPQHF
DNA: TGCGCCAGCAGCCGAGGAGGGACAGGCGATCAGCCCCAGCATTTT
J: TRBJ1-5
size: many
D: TRBD1
V: TRBV4-1

CDR3: CASRRRVRKTEAFF
DNA: TGTGCCAGCCGACGGAGGGTTAGAAAGACTGAAGCTTTCTTT
J: TRBJ1-1
size: many
D: .
V: TRBV28

CDR3: CSASLPTGYGYTF
DNA: TGCAGCGCTTCCCTTCCGACAGGTTACGGCTACACCTTC
J: TRBJ1-2
size: .
D: .
V: TRBV29-1

CDR3: CASSRDSGGPQHF
DNA: TGTGCCAGCAGTCGGGATTCAGGTGGGCCCCAGCATTTT
J: TRBJ1-5
size: .
D: .
V: TRBV2

CDR3: CASSLFRVHGYTF
DNA: TGTGCCAGCAGTTTATTCAGGGTTCATGGCTACACCTTC
J: TRBJ1-2
size: few
D: .
V: TRBV28

CDR3: CASSHDRSYGYTF
DNA: TGCGCCAGCAGCCACGACAGGAGCTATGGCTACACCTTC
J: TRBJ1-2
size: .
D: .
V: TRBV10-1

CDR3: CASSLDRGGVEQYF
DNA: TGTGCCAGCAGCTTAGATCGGGGGGGGGTCGAGCAGTACTTC
J: TRBJ2-7
size: few
D: TRBD2
V: TRBV11-2

CDR3: CASSPGWGNIQYF
DNA: TGTGCCAGCAGTCCAGGGTGGGGGAACATTCAGTACTTC
J: TRBJ2-4
size: few
D: .
V: TRBV7-3

CDR3: CASSPRGSGGGHYNEQFF
DNA: TGCGCCAGCAGCCCTCGGGGCAGCGGGGGGGGCCATTACAATGAGCAGTTCTTC
J: TRBJ2-1
size: .
D: TRBD2
V: TRBV4-1

CDR3: CASSHGGAQEKLFF
DNA: TGCGCCAGCAGCCATGGAGGGGCGCAAGAAAAACTGTTTTTT
J: TRBJ1-4
size: few
D: .
V: TRBV4-1

CDR3: CASSRTGLDQPQHF
DNA: TGTGCCAGCTCACGGACAGGACTTGATCAGCCCCAGCATTTT
J: TRBJ1-5
size: few
D: TRBD1
V: TRBV18

CDR3: CASSFRDGPYEQYF
DNA: TGTGCCAGCAGTTTCCGGGACGGCCCCTACGAGCAGTACTTC
J: TRBJ2-7
size: many
D: .
V: TRBV27

CDR3: CASRTGEGYAF
DNA: TGCGCCAGTAGGACAGGGGAAGGCTACGCCTTC
J: TRBJ1-2
size: .
D: TRBD1
V: TRBV5-1

CDR3: CSAQDPIRGGLNNEQFF
DNA: TGCAGTGCTCAAGACCCCATCCGGGGGGGGCTGAACAATGAGCAGTTCTTC
J: TRBJ2-1
size: few
D: TRBD2
V: TRBV20-1

CDR3: CASRSVHTEAFF
DNA: TGTGCCAGCAGATCCGTCCACACTGAAGCTTTCTTT
J: TRBJ1-1
size: many
D: .
V: TRBV5-6

CDR3: CASSEGVRSPLHF
DNA: TGTGCCAGCAGTGAAGGGGTAAGGTCACCCCTCCACTTT
J: TRBJ1-6
size: many
D: .
V: TRBV2

CDR3: CASSQSGGPSYEQYF
DNA: TGTGCCAGCAGCCAAAGCGGCGGGCCATCCTACGAGCAGTACTTC
J: TRBJ2-7
size: many
D: .
V: TRBV3-1

CDR3: CASSSDLLRGYTF
DNA: TGTGCCAGCAGTTCCGACCTCCTGCGAGGCTACACCTTC
J: TRBJ1-2
size: many
D: .
V: TRBV28

CDR3: CASSQGWGQGAPEAFF
DNA: TGCGCCAGCAGCCAAGGATGGGGACAGGGGGCCCCTGAAGCTTTCTTT
J: TRBJ1-1
size: .
D: TRBD1
V: TRBV4-1

CDR3: CASSEIASGDYEQYF
DNA: TGTGCCAGCAGTGAAATAGCTAGCGGGGACTACGAGCAGTACTTC
J: TRBJ2-7
size: many
D: TRBD2
V: TRBV6-1

CDR3: CASSSWPPRGLNTEAFF
DNA: TGCGCCAGCAGCTCGTGGCCGCCACGGGGGTTGAACACTGAAGCTTTCTTT
J: TRBJ1-1
size: many
D: .
V: TRBV5-1

CDR3: CAWSGTSVYNEQFF
DNA: TGTGCCTGGAGCGGGACTAGCGTCTACAATGAGCAGTTCTTC
J: TRBJ2-1
size: many
D: TRBD2
V: TRBV30

CDR3: CSLRGQGIYEQYF
DNA: TGCAGTCTAAGGGGACAGGGTATCTACGAGCAGTACTTC
J: TRBJ2-7
size: many
D: TRBD1
V: TRBV20-1

CDR3: CASSLRTAPSTDTQYF
DNA: TGTGCCAGCAGCCTAAGGACAGCTCCTAGCACAGATACGCAGTATTTT
J: TRBJ2-3
size: many
D: .
V: TRBV3-1

CDR3: CSARDLRGGQETQYF
DNA: TGCAGTGCTAGAGATCTGAGGGGGGGGCAAGAGACCCAGTACTTC
J: TRBJ2-5
size: few
D: .
V: TRBV20-1

CDR3: CATSDPGTSRGETQYF
DNA: TGTGCCACCAGTGATCCGGGGACTAGCAGGGGAGAGACCCAGTACTTC
J: TRBJ2-5
size: few
D: TRBD2
V: TRBV24-1

CDR3: CSAIGGSLQETQYF
DNA: TGCAGTGCTATCGGGGGGTCCCTTCAAGAGACCCAGTACTTC
J: TRBJ2-5
size: many
D: TRBD2
V: TRBV20-1

CDR3: CASSALRQGDNEQFF
DNA: TGTGCCAGCTCAGCTTTGAGACAGGGAGACAATGAGCAGTTCTTC
J: TRBJ2-1
size: many
D: TRBD1
V: TRBV18